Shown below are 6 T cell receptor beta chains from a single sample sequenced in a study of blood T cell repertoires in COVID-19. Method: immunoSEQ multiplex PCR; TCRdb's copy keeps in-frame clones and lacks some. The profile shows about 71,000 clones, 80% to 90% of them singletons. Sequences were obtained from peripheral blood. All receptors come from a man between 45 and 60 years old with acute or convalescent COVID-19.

The CDR3 protein is CASSPPYNEQFF. CDR3 DNA: TGCGCCAGCAGCCCCCCGTACAATGAGCAGTTCTTC. The V and J genes are TRBV4-1 and TRBJ2-1; no firm D call. The CDR3 contains 12 residues. The V end lost 4 bases, the J end lost 4 bases, and 5 bases lay between the germline ends. CDR1 and CDR2 from the germline V gene are MGHRA and YSYEKL.

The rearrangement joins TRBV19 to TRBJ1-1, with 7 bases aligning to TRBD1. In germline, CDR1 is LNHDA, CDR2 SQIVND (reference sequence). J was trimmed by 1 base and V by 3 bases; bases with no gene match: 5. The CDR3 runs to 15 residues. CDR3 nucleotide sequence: TGTGCCAGTAGTATCCGGGACAGACAGAACACTGAAGCTTTCTTT. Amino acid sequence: CASSIRDRQNTEAFF.

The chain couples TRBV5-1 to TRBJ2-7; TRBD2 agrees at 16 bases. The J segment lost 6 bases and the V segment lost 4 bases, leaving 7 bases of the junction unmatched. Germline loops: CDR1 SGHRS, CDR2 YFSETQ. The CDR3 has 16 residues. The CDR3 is CASSTGTSGRAGEQYF. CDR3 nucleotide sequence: TGCGCCAGCAGCACCGGGACTAGCGGGAGGGCTGGCGAGCAGTACTTC. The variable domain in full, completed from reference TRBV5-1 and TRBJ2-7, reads KAGVTQTPRYLIKTRGQQVTLSCSPISGHRSVSWYQQTPGQGLQFLFEYFSETQRNKGNFPGRFSGRQFSNSRSEMNVSTLELGDSALYLCASSTGTSGRAGEQYFGPGTRLTVT.

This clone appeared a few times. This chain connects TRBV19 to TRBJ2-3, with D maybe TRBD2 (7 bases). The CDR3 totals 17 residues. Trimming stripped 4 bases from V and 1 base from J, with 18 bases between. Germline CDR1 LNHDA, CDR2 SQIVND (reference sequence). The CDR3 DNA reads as TGTGCCAGTAGTACCCTAAGGGGGGGTAGGGGCACAGATACGCAGTATTTT. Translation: CASSTLRGGRGTDTQYF.

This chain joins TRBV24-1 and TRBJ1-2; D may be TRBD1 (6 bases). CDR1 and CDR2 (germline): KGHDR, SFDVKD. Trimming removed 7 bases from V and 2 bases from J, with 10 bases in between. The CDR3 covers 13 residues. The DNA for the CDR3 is TGTGCCACCAGGGACAGCCTCAACTATGGCTACACCTTC. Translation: CATRDSLNYGYTF.

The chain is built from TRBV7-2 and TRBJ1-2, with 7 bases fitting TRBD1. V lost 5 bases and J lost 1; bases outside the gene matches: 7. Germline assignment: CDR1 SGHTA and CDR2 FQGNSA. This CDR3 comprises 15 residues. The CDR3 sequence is CASSIRGQINYGYTF. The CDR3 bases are TGTGCCAGCAGCATTAGGGGACAGATTAACTATGGCTACACCTTC. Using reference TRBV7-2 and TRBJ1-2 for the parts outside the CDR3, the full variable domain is GAGVSQSPSNKVTEKGKDVELRCDPISGHTALYWYRQSLGQGLEFLIYFQGNSAPDKSGLPSDRFSAERTGGSVSTLTIQRTQQEDSAVYLCASSIRGQINYGYTFGSGTRLTVV.